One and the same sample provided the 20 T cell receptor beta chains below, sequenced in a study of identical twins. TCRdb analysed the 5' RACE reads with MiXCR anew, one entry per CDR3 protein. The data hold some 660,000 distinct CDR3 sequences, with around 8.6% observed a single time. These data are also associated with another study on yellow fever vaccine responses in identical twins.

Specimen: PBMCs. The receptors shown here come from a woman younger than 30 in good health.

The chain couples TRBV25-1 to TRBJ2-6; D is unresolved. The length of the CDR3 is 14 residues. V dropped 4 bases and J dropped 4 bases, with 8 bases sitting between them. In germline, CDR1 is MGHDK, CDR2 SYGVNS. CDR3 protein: CASSGPTGANVLTF. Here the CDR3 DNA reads TGTGCCAGCAGTGGACCTACAGGGGCCAACGTCCTGACTTTC.

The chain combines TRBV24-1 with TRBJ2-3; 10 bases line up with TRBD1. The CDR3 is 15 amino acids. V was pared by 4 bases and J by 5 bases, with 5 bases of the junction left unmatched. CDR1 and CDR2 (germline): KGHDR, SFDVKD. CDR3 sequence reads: CATSEGTGVGDTQYF. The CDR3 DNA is TGTGCCACCAGTGAGGGGACAGGGGTTGGAGATACGCAGTATTTT.

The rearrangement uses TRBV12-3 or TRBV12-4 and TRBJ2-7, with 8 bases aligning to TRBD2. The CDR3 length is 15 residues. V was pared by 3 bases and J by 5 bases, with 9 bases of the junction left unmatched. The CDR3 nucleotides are TGTGCCAGCAGTTTCTCTTCGGGGGGGCCCCACGAGCAGTACTTC. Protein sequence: CASSFSSGGPHEQYF.

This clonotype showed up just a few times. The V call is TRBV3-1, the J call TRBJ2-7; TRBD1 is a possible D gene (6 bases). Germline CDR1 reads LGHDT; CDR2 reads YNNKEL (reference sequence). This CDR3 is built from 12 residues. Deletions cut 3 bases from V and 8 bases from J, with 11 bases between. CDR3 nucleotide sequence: TGTGCCAGCAGCCAGGAAACAGGGAAGCAGTACTTC. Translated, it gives CASSQETGKQYF.

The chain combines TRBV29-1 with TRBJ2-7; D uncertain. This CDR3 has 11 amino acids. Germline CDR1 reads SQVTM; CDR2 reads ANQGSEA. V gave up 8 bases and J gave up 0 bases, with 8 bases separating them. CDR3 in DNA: TGCAGCTACGAGAGCTCCTACGAGCAGTACTTC. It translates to CSYESSYEQYF.

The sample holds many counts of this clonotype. In DNA form, the CDR3 reads TGTGCCAGCAGCCCCGCCGGACAGATGAACACTGAAGCTTTCTTT. It codes for CASSPAGQMNTEAFF. The chain couples TRBV3-1 to TRBJ1-1, with D possibly TRBD1 on 6 matching bases. The CDR3 extends over 15 amino acids. Germline CDR1 and CDR2: LGHDT and YNNKEL (reference sequence). V dropped 4 bases and J dropped 0 bases, with 12 bases sitting between them.

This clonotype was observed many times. CDR3 protein: CASSFQTYEQYF. The CDR3 bases are TGTGCCAGCAGCTTCCAGACTTACGAGCAGTACTTC. This chain joins TRBV5-6 and TRBJ2-7; D unresolved. V dropped 2 bases and J dropped 4 bases, with 7 bases sitting between them. Germline V gives CDR1 SGHDT, CDR2 YYEEEE. CDR3 length equals 12 residues.

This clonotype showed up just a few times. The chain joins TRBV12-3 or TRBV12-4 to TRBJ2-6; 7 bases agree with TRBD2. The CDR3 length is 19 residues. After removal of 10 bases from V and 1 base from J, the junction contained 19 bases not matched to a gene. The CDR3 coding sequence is TGTGCCATCTGCCTGGGGGTTGGACTAGAGGAGTCTGGGGCCAACGTCCTGACTTTC. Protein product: CAICLGVGLEESGANVLTF.

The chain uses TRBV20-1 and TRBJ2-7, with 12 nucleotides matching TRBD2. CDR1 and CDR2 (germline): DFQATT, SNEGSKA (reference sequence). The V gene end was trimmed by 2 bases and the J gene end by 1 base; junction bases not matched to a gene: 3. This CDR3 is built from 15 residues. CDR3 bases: TGCAGTGCTAGAAGTGGACTAGCGGGATCCTACGAGCAGTACTTC. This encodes CSARSGLAGSYEQYF.

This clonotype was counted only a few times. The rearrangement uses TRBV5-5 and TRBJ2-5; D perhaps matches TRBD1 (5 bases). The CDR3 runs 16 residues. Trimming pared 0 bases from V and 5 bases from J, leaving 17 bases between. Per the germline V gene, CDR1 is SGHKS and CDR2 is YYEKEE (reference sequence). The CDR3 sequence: CASSLGGHGLSETQYF. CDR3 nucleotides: TGTGCCAGCAGCTTGGGAGGACACGGTTTGAGTGAGACCCAGTACTTC.

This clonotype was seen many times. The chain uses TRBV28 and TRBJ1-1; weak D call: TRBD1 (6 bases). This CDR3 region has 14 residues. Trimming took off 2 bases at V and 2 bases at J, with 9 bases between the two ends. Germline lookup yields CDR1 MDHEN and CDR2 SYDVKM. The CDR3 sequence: CASSLTRGNTEAFF. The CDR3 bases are TGTGCCAGCAGTTTAACCAGGGGCAACACTGAAGCTTTCTTT.

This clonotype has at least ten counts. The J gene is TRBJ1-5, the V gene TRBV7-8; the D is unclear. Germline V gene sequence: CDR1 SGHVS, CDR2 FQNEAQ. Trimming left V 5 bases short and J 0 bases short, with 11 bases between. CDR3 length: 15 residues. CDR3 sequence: CASSRDTDSNQPQHF. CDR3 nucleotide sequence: TGTGCCAGCAGCCGAGACACCGATAGCAATCAGCCCCAGCATTTT.

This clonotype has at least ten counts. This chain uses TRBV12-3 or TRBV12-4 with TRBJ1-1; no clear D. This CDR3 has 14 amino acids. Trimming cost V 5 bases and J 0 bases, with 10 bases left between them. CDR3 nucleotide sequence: TGTGCCAGCAGTCCCGGACGGCTGAACACTGAAGCTTTCTTT. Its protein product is CASSPGRLNTEAFF.

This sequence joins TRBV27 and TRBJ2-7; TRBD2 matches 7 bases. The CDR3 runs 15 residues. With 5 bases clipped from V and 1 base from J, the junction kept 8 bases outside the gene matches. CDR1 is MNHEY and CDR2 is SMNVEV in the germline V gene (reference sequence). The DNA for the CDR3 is TGTGCCAGCAGTAAAGCGGGGAGAGGTTCCTACGAGCAGTACTTC. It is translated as CASSKAGRGSYEQYF.

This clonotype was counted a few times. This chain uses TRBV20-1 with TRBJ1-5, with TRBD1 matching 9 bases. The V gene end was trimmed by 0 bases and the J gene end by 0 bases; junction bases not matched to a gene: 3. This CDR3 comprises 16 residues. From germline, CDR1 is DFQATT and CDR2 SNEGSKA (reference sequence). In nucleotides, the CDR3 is TGCAGTGCTAGAGATATGACAGGGGGTAGCAATCAGCCCCAGCATTTT. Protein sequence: CSARDMTGGSNQPQHF.

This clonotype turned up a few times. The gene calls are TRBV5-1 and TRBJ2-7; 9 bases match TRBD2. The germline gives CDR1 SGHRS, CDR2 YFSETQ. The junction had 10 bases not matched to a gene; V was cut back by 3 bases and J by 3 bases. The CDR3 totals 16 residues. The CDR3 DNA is TGCGCCAGCAGCTACGCCCCTAGCGGGATAAACTACGAGCAGTACTTC. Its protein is CASSYAPSGINYEQYF.

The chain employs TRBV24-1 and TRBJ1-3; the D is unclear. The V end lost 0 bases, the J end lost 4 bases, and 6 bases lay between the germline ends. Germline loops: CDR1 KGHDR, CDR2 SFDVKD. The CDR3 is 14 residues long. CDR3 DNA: TGTGCCACCAGTGATTTGCAACAAGGAAACACCATATATTTT. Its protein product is CATSDLQQGNTIYF.

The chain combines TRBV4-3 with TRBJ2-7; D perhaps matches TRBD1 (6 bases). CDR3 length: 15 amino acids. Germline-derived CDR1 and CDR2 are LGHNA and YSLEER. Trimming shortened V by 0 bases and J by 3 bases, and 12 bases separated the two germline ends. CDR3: CASSQDYGGSYEQYF. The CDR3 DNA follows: TGCGCCAGCAGCCAAGATTATGGGGGCAGCTACGAGCAGTACTTC.

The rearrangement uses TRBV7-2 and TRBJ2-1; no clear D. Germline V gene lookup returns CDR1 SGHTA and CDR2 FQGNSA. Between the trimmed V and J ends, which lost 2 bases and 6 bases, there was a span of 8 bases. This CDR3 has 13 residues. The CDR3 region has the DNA TGTGCCAGCAGCTTAAGCCCTGCCAATGAGCAGTTCTTC. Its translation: CASSLSPANEQFF.

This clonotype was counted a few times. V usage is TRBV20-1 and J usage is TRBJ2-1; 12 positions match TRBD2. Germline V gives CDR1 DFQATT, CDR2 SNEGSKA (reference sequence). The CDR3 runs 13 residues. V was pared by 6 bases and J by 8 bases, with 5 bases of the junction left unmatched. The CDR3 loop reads CSARTSGTYEQFF. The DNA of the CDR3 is TGCAGTGCGCGGACTAGCGGGACTTATGAGCAGTTCTTC.